Listed below are T cell receptor beta chains from one sample, sequenced in a study of cytomegalovirus exposure and HLA in healthy donors. Measured with immunoSEQ multiplex PCR; TCRdb has only the in-frame clones, and not every one. The sample includes 120,000 or so clones, over 65% seen only once; the top ten take over 10%. The material sequenced was PBMCs. The receptors derive from a man between 25 and 39 years old in good health and CMV-seropositive. Each CDR3 is given with its conserved first and last residue. The D gene is left open where the match is weak. Not every row has a clone size; where given, it reads once, few, many or a size class.

J gene | V gene | clone size | D gene | CDR3 DNA | CDR3 protein
TRBJ2-7 | TRBV7-9 | NA | NA | TGTGCCAGCAGCTCGAACCAACAGGGAAACTACGAGCAGTACTTC | CASSSNQQGNYEQYF
TRBJ1-2 | TRBV20-1 | NA | NA | TGCAGTGCTAGTACAGACTATGGCTACACCTTC | CSASTDYGYTF
TRBJ1-6 | TRBV6-5 | NA | NA | TGTGCCAGCAGTTACTCGATCGGGGGAAATTCACCCCTCCACTTT | CASSYSIGGNSPLHF
TRBJ1-2 | TRBV19 | few | NA | TGTGCCAGGGGGGTCTACGGGAGTACCGGTGGCTACACCTTC | CARGVYGSTGGYTF
TRBJ1-4 | TRBV5-4 | NA | TRBD1 | TGTGCCAGCAGCATACAGGGGGCAAATGAAAAACTGTTTTTT | CASSIQGANEKLFF
TRBJ2-1 | TRBV18 | NA | TRBD2 | TGTGCCAGCTCACCTAGTGATGGGGGAGCGGGGTACAATGAGCAGTTCTTC | CASSPSDGGAGYNEQFF
TRBJ2-2 | TRBV10-2 | few | NA | TGCGCCAGCAGTGAAAAAGAGGACACCGGGGAGCTGTTTTTT | CASSEKEDTGELFF
TRBJ2-5 | TRBV7-6 | once | TRBD2 | TGTGCCAGCAGCTTAGCGGGGGGGCAAGAGACCCAGTACTTC | CASSLAGGQETQYF
TRBJ1-6 | TRBV18 | NA | TRBD1 | TGTGCCAGCTCAGACCAAGGGACAGGAAATTCACCCCTCCACTTT | CASSDQGTGNSPLHF
TRBJ2-6 | TRBV5-1 | NA | NA | TGCGCCAGCAGCTCGAAAAGGATACAGGACGGAGAGGGGGCCAACGTCCTGACTTTC | CASSSKRIQDGEGANVLTF
TRBJ1-5 | TRBV27 | NA | NA | TGTGCCAGCAGTCCCCCCGGGGGTCAGCCCCAGCATTTT | CASSPPGGQPQHF
TRBJ2-1 | TRBV5-1 | few | TRBD1 | TGCGCCAGCAGCCCGGCCTTACAGGGGGCATACAATGAGCAGTTCTTC | CASSPALQGAYNEQFF
TRBJ2-3 | TRBV6-6 | NA | NA | TGTGCCAGCAGTTATATGGGGGGGCCCACAGATACGCAGTATTTT | CASSYMGGPTDTQYF
TRBJ2-1 | TRBV4-3 | NA | NA | TGCGCCAGCAGCCCACAACCTCGTGCTGTCGCCTACAATGAGCAGTTCTTC | CASSPQPRAVAYNEQFF
TRBJ2-7 | TRBV13 | NA | NA | TGTGCCAGCAGCTTAGGCGGGACCTACGAGCAGTACTTC | CASSLGGTYEQYF
TRBJ1-6 | TRBV21-1 | NA | NA | TGTGCCAGCAGCACATCCCGCGGGCGTCATTCATCCTATAATTCACCCCTCCACTTT | CASSTSRGRHSSYNSPLHF
TRBJ1-5 | TRBV5-4 | NA | NA | TGTGCCAGCAGCCTACAGGGAAGCAATCAGCCCCAGCATTTT | CASSLQGSNQPQHF
TRBJ1-1 | TRBV6-1 | NA | NA | TGTGCCAGCAGCCAGATGAACACTGAAGCTTTCTTT | CASSQMNTEAFF
TRBJ2-4 | TRBV4-1 | NA | TRBD2 | TGCGCCAGCAGCCAAGCCCCCCCCCGGCTAGCGGGGGAAAACATTCAGTACTTC | CASSQAPPRLAGENIQYF
TRBJ2-7 | TRBV6-5 | NA | NA | TGTGCCAGCGCGGGGTTTGGCAGTAACGAGCAGTACTTC | CASAGFGSNEQYF
TRBJ1-1 | TRBV9 | few | NA | TGTGCCAGCAGCGCCCCGCCCGCGGGGAACACTGAAGCTTTCTTT | CASSAPPAGNTEAFF